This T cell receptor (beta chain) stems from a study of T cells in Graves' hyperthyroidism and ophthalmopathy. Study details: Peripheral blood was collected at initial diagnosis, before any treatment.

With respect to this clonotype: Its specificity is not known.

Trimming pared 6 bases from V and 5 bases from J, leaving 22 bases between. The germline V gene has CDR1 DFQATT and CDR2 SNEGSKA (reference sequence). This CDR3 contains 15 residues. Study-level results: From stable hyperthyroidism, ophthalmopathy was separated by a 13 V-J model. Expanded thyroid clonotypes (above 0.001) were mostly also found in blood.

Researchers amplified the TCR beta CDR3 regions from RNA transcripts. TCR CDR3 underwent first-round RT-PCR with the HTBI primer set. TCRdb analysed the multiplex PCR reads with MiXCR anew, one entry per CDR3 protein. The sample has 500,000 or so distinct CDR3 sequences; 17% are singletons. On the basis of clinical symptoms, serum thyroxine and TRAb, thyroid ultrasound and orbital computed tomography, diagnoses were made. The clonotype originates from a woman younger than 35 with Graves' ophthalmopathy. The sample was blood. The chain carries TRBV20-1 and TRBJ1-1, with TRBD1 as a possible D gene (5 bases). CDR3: CSARGLGGVGTEAFF. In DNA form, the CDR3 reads TGCAGTGCCCGAGGTTTGGGGGGGGTAGGGACTGAAGCTTTCTTT.